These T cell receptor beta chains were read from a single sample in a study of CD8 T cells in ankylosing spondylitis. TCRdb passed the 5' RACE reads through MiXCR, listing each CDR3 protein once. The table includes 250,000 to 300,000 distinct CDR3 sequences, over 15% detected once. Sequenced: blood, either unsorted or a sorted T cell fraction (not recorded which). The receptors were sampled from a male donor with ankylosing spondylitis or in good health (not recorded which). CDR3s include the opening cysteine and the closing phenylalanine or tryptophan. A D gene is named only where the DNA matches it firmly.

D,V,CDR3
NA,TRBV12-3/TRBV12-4,CASSLNPGLNTGELFF
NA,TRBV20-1,CSAREDRTTNYGYTF
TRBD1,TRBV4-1,CASSQPGQLNYGYTF
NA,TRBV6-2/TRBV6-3,CASTNAIRDTQYF
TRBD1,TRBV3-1,CASSHSGTGFNEQYF
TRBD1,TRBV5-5,CASSAWDSSTEAFF
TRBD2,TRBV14,CASSQAGTILPDTQYF
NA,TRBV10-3,CAISESIAVDGELFF
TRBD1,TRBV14,CASNPRDSSEQFF
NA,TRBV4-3,CASSQTGTTVAGELFF
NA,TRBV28,CASAPWAQSYEQYF
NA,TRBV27,CASSLSRGLHEQYF
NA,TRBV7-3,CASSWGAYNEQFF
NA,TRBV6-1,CASRSRDPRTWGNQPQHF
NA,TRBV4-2,CASSQVNSHYEQYF
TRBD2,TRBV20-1,CSARDRGRGNEQFF
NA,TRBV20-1,CSARRDTPGNEQFF
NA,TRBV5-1,CASSLTQGVGANEKLFF
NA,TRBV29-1,CSVLGSRGPTLGAFF
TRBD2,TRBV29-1,CSALPPSGRASTGELFF
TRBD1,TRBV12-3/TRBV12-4,CASRRRDSYEQYF
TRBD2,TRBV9,CASSPDRDSRLAGGNEQFF
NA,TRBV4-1,CASSQSTIQETQYF
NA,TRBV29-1,CSVEGGGGTGANVLTF
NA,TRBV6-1,CASSGQGPGTEAFF
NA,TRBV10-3,CAIRRDAADTQYF
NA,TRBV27,CASSLTGEVYEQYF
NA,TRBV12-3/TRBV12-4,CASSSDNYNEQFF
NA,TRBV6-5,CASSYGQSLIYEQYF
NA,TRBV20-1,CSAKTDLSYEQYF
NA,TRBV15,CATRALGDQPQHF
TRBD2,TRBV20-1,CSARDLERGLREQYF
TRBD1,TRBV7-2,CASGPNRGYEQYF
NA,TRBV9,CASSVGAISSDEQFF